Below, 24 T cell receptor beta chains from the same sample are listed, as sequenced in a study of blood T cell repertoires in COVID-19. Clones were sequenced by immunoSEQ multiplex PCR, and TCRdb holds only the in-frame ones, with some missing. This sample has 140,000 to 150,000 clones, with 84% found just once. Sequenced material: PBMCs or T cells enriched from blood (not recorded which). The receptors come from a woman aged 50 to 60 who had been exposed to COVID-19.

V is TRBV4-1 and J is TRBJ1-3, with 10 bases identical to TRBD1. The germline V gene encodes CDR1 MGHRA and CDR2 YSYEKL. This CDR3 is 19 amino acids long. J was trimmed by 2 bases and V by 3 bases; bases with no gene match: 13. This CDR3 is CASSHLPPDRGRPGNTIYF. The CDR3 bases are TGCGCCAGCAGCCACCTCCCACCCGACAGGGGGCGGCCTGGAAACACCATATATTTT.

The rearrangement links TRBV6-2 or TRBV6-3 to TRBJ2-7; D is undetermined. Deletions cut 6 bases from V and 3 bases from J, with 6 bases between. The CDR3 runs to 11 residues. Germline CDR1 and CDR2: MNHEY and SVGEGT. The CDR3 DNA reads as TGTGCCAGCAGCACAAACTACGAGCAGTACTTC. This gives the protein CASSTNYEQYF.

The V and J genes are TRBV5-1 and TRBJ2-5, with 8 positions matching TRBD1. V gave up 0 bases and J gave up 4 bases; unmatched junction bases: 8. Germline V gene sequence: CDR1 SGHRS, CDR2 YFSETQ. This CDR3 has 16 amino acids. The DNA of the CDR3 is TGCGCCAGCAGCTTGGGCTACCAGGGGGCACGAGAGACCCAGTACTTC. Translating gives CASSLGYQGARETQYF.

The chain is built from TRBV9 and TRBJ1-1, with D hard to call. Per germline, CDR1 SGDLS and CDR2 YYNGEE. This CDR3 has 14 amino acids. V was cut by 0 bases and J by 1 base, with 7 bases left in between. The CDR3 loop reads CASSVAFGNTEAFF. DNA of the CDR3: TGTGCCAGCAGCGTAGCTTTCGGGAACACTGAAGCTTTCTTT. The entire variable domain, with the rest obtained from reference TRBV9 and TRBJ1-1, is as follows: DSGVTQTPKHLITATGQRVTLRCSPRSGDLSVYWYQQSLDQGLQFLIQYYNGEERAKGNILERFSAQQFPDLHSELNLSSLELGDSALYFCASSVAFGNTEAFFGQGTRLTVV.

The genes are TRBV7-2 and TRBJ2-3; D possibly corresponds to TRBD2 (6 bases). The V gene's germline CDR1 is SGHTA and CDR2 FQGNSA. This CDR3 comprises 15 residues. Trimming removed 0 bases at V and 4 bases at J, with 11 bases between. In nucleotides, the CDR3 is TGTGCCAGCAGCTTAGCGGTACGCGGGGCAGATACGCAGTATTTT. The encoded protein is CASSLAVRGADTQYF.

CDR3 in DNA: TGCAGTGCTAGTAAGACAGTCGGACATGAGCAGTTCTTC. Its protein product is CSASKTVGHEQFF. This chain links TRBV20-1 with TRBJ2-1; perhaps TRBD1 as D (5 bases). This CDR3 is built from 13 residues. The V gene lost 3 bases and the J gene lost 8 bases, with 14 bases spanning the gap. CDR1 and CDR2 from the germline V gene are DFQATT and SNEGSKA (reference sequence).

The chain uses TRBV19 and TRBJ1-1; D is possibly TRBD1 (5 bases). This CDR3 is built from 13 residues. Trimming pared 3 bases from V and 8 bases from J, leaving 13 bases between. In germline, CDR1 is LNHDA, CDR2 SQIVND (reference sequence). In DNA, the CDR3 is TGTGCCAGTAGTATTGTTTTAAGGACAGAAGCTTTCTTT. Translation: CASSIVLRTEAFF.

The chain combines TRBV7-2 with TRBJ1-1, with D tentatively TRBD1 (5 bases). The V gene's germline CDR1 is SGHTA and CDR2 FQGNSA. V was trimmed by 4 bases and J by 0 bases, leaving 9 bases between them. The CDR3 is 14 residues long. The CDR3 DNA reads TGTGCCAGCAGCTATCGGGGGTTGAACACTGAAGCTTTCTTT. This gives the protein CASSYRGLNTEAFF.

This chain connects TRBV4-1 to TRBJ1-2; D is unresolved. The CDR3 is 14 amino acids. The V gene lost 4 bases and the J gene lost 4 bases, with 13 bases spanning the gap. In germline, CDR1 is MGHRA, CDR2 YSYEKL. The CDR3 DNA is TGCGCCAGCAGCCCCCCGGACGGACTCTATGGCTACACCTTC. Translated: CASSPPDGLYGYTF.

As to this clone: At one boundary the junction diverges from the germline segment, which might be a read error. The chain combines TRBV6-2 or TRBV6-3 with TRBJ1-5; D is undetermined. The CDR3 has 14 amino acids. CDR1 is MNHEY and CDR2 is SVGEGT in the germline V gene. The CDR3 sequence is CASSYSAAPQPHHF. The CDR3 bases are TGTGCCAGCAGTTACTCTGCGGCCCCTCAGCCCCATCATTTT.

The gene calls are TRBV7-9 and TRBJ2-1; D is ambiguous. The CDR3 consists of 12 residues. V lost 2 bases, J lost 8 bases, and 7 bases lay in between. Looked up from germline, CDR1 is SEHNR and CDR2 is FQNEAQ (reference sequence). Written as DNA, the CDR3 is TGTGCCAGCAGCTTACGGTACTATGAGCAGTTCTTC. It translates to CASSLRYYEQFF.

The V call is TRBV24-1, the J call TRBJ2-1; D is unclear. CDR1 and CDR2 (germline): KGHDR, SFDVKD. V was trimmed by 2 bases and J by 9 bases, leaving 7 bases between them. There are 12 residues in the CDR3. The DNA for the CDR3 is TGTGCCACCAGTGATTCGTATTCTGAGCAGTTCTTC. This translates into CATSDSYSEQFF.

This clone has only a few counts. The chain joins TRBV4-3 to TRBJ1-6, with 9 positions matching TRBD1. Germline V gene lookup returns CDR1 LGHNA and CDR2 YSLEER. Germline trimming cut 0 bases from V and 4 bases from J; bases unmatched to any gene: 4. CDR3 length: 17 amino acids. CDR3 loop: CASSQDRGTGYNSPLHF. The CDR3 region has the DNA TGCGCCAGCAGCCAAGATCGAGGGACAGGGTATAATTCACCCCTCCACTTT.

V gene TRBV10-2 combines with J gene TRBJ2-7, with D maybe TRBD1 (6 bases). The CDR3 consists of 13 residues. Trimming left V 6 bases short and J 1 base short, with 10 bases between. Germline loops: CDR1 WSHSY, CDR2 SAAADI. CDR3 DNA: TGCGCCAGCAGCGCCGGACAGTCCTACGAGCAGTACTTC. Amino acid sequence: CASSAGQSYEQYF.

The chain employs TRBV15 and TRBJ1-5, with D possibly matching TRBD1 (6 bases). CDR3 length: 18 amino acids. From germline, CDR1 is LNHNV and CDR2 YYDKDF (reference sequence). V lost 0 bases, J lost 5 bases, and 20 bases lay in between. CDR3 DNA: TGTGCCACCAGCAGAGATTCGGCCAGGGGTCGTCGGGATCAGCCCCAGCATTTT. The encoded protein is CATSRDSARGRRDQPQHF.

The V and J genes are TRBV20-1 and TRBJ2-3; 10 bases agree with TRBD2. V lost 3 bases, J lost 2 bases, and 5 bases stayed unmatched. There are 15 residues in the CDR3. Germline V CDR1 and CDR2: DFQATT, SNEGSKA (reference sequence). The CDR3 is CSASIAGGATDTQYF. The CDR3 DNA sequence: TGCAGTGCTAGTATAGCGGGAGGAGCCACAGATACGCAGTATTTT.

The count of this clone is one. The V and J genes are TRBV3-1 (or the pseudogene TRBV3-2) and TRBJ2-3; TRBD2 matches at 8 bases. V shed 4 bases and J 4 bases; nucleotides not matched to a gene: 7. CDR3 length equals 15 residues. Germline V gives CDR1 LGHDT, CDR2 YNNKEL (reference sequence). CDR3 sequence: CASSPGRGVADTQYF. CDR3 in DNA: TGTGCCAGCAGCCCCGGGCGGGGGGTTGCAGATACGCAGTATTTT.

The chain uses TRBV10-2 and TRBJ2-5; 13 positions match TRBD2. Unmatched junction bases numbered 18, after V lost 0 bases and J lost 2 bases. The length of the CDR3 is 22 residues. Germline V gene data show CDR1 as WSHSY and CDR2 as SAAADI. The DNA of the CDR3 is TGCGCCAGCAGTGAGTCCCGGACTAGCGGGAGAGGTAGGGGAGTATGGCAAGAGACCCAGTACTTC. Residues: CASSESRTSGRGRGVWQETQYF.

The V gene is TRBV7-2, the J gene TRBJ2-7; 13 bases are shared with TRBD2. The CDR3 totals 14 residues. V shed 5 bases and J 5 bases; nucleotides not matched to a gene: 3. In germline, CDR1 is SGHTA, CDR2 FQGNSA. The CDR3 here is CASSVTSGRNEQYF. DNA of the CDR3: TGTGCCAGCAGCGTGACTAGCGGGAGGAACGAGCAGTACTTC.

The chain recombines TRBV2 with TRBJ2-1, with 10 bases fitting TRBD1. With V trimmed by 5 bases and J by 1 base, 2 bases remained unmatched. The CDR3 is 15 residues long. Germline assignment: CDR1 SNHLY and CDR2 FYNNEI. The CDR3 protein is CASSRDRGSYNEQFF. DNA for the CDR3: TGTGCCAGCAGTCGGGACAGGGGTTCCTACAATGAGCAGTTCTTC. Variable domain in full (rest from reference TRBV2 and TRBJ2-1): EPEVTQTPSHQVTQMGQEVILRCVPISNHLYFYWYRQILGQKVEFLVSFYNNEISEKSEIFDDQFSVERPDGSNFTLKIRSTKLEDSAMYFCASSRDRGSYNEQFFGPGTRLTVL.

This clone was counted once. This chain links TRBV6-5 with TRBJ1-3; maybe TRBD1 (5 bases). CDR1 and CDR2 from the germline V gene are MNHEY and SVGAGI. The CDR3 loop spans 14 amino acids. V gave up 6 bases and J gave up 0 bases, with 9 bases separating them. This CDR3 reads CASRQGISGNTIYF. As DNA, the CDR3 is TGTGCCAGCAGGCAGGGAATCTCTGGAAACACCATATATTTT.

The chain recombines TRBV27 with TRBJ1-1; 8 nucleotides match TRBD1. The CDR3 is made up of 15 amino acids. Germline CDR1 is MNHEY and CDR2 is SMNVEV (reference sequence). The trim removed 3 bases at V and 5 bases at J, leaving 8 bases unmatched. The CDR3 sequence is CASSFRGRGMTEAFF. The CDR3 DNA reads TGTGCCAGCAGTTTCAGGGGGCGCGGAATGACTGAAGCTTTCTTT.

J is TRBJ1-5 and V is TRBV2; 8 bases agree with TRBD1. This CDR3 comprises 14 residues. V was clipped by 6 bases and J by 4 bases; unmatched bases: 5. CDR1 and CDR2 (germline): SNHLY, FYNNEI. The CDR3 sequence: CASRTDRGNQPQHF. The CDR3 bases are TGTGCCAGCAGGACCGACAGGGGAAATCAGCCCCAGCATTTT.

This clone was detected once. This rearrangement joins TRBV5-1 to TRBJ2-7, with D uncertain. Deletions cut 0 bases from V and 0 bases from J, with 7 bases between. CDR3 size: 14 residues. The germline gives CDR1 SGHRS, CDR2 YFSETQ. The CDR3 loop reads CASSLGPSSYEQYF. CDR3 DNA: TGCGCCAGCAGCTTGGGCCCGAGCTCCTACGAGCAGTACTTC. The full variable domain, in which reference TRBV5-1 and TRBJ2-7 provide the parts outside the CDR3, is KAGVTQTPRYLIKTRGQQVTLSCSPISGHRSVSWYQQTPGQGLQFLFEYFSETQRNKGNFPGRFSGRQFSNSRSEMNVSTLELGDSALYLCASSLGPSSYEQYFGPGTRLTVT.